This TCR beta chain appears in the sequencing data of a study of response to subunit inactivated influenza vaccine. TCRdb recomputed calls from the RT-PCR reads with MiXCR, one row per CDR3 protein. In the table there are around 480,000 distinct CDR3 sequences, roughly 9.7% of which are singletons. Trimming stripped 6 bases from V and 6 bases from J, with 17 bases between. CDR1 is MNHNS, CDR2 SASEGT, per germline. This CDR3 spans 14 amino acids. This clonotype was found a few times. The source was PBMCs from blood, collected more than 35 days after vaccination. This rearrangement joins TRBV6-1 to TRBJ1-1; no clear D gene. This clonotype was sampled from a man aged 50-59 years who received an inactivated influenza vaccine. CDR3 loop: CASRRIGGIPEAFF. Here the CDR3 DNA reads TGTGCCAGCAGGCGGATAGGAGGGATCCCTGAAGCTTTCTTT.